The text below deals with one T cell receptor beta chain. Its antigen is unknown. Unique molecular identifiers were used in preparing the TCRbeta library. One entry per CDR3 protein results from TCRdb running MiXCR on the PCR reads. The sample has some 78,000 distinct CDR3 sequences, roughly 15% seen once. This entry belongs to a study of T-cell reconstitution after alpha-beta-depleted transplantation in children. Study-level findings and limits: Day-60 TCRbeta diversity that was high in some patients was derived from surviving recipient T cells and thymic progenitors. Several hundred graft clones that had expanded were reportedly the source of alpha-beta T cells about two months after transplant.

This CDR3 is built from 14 residues. V lost 4 bases and J 7 bases, leaving 15 bases between the germline ends. Germline values: CDR1 SGHRS, CDR2 YFSETQ. The receptor's source is a male patient aged 2 to 10 who had a stem cell transplant for acute lymphoblastic leukemia, so the T cells may come from the graft donor. The J gene is TRBJ2-1, the V gene TRBV5-1; D is possibly TRBD2 (6 bases). Sequences were derived from PBMCs, mostly from graft donor cells, sampled 180 days after TCRalphabeta/CD19-depleted stem cell transplant. The CDR3, as DNA: TGCGCCAGCAGCCTGCGGGGATCGGGGAATGAGCAGTTCTTC. This translates into CASSLRGSGNEQFF.